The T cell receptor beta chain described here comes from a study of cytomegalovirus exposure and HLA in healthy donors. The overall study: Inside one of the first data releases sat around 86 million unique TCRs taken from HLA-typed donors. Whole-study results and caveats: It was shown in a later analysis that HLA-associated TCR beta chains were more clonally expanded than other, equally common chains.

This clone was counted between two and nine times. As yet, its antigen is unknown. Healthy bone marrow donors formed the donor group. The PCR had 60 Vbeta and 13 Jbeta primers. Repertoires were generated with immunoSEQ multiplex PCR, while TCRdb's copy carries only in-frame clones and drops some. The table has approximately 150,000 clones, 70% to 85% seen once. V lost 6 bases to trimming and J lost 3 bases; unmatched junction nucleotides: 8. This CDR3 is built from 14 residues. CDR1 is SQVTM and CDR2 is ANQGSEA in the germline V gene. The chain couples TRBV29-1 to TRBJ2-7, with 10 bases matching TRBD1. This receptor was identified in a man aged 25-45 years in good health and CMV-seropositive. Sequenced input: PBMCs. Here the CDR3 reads CSVAGRDRGYEQYF. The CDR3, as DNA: TGCAGCGTGGCCGGGCGGGACAGGGGCTACGAGCAGTACTTC.